A single sample is the source of the 31 T cell receptor beta chains below, sequenced in a study of T cell repertoires in cytomegalovirus infection. In TCRdb, the reads were re-called with MiXCR into one record per CDR3 protein. There are about 490,000 distinct CDR3 sequences in the sample; 10% to 12% occur only once, and around 9.6% lies in the top ten. The material sequenced was PBMCs. The receptor source for this set is a human donor in good health (CMV status not recorded). Some clones in this sample may be carry-over from other donors' samples.

The chain has TRBV5-1 and TRBJ1-4; the D gene is possibly TRBD1 (6 bases). V was shortened by 4 bases and J by 10 bases, with 11 bases between the two germline ends. The CDR3 has 12 amino acids. Looked up from germline, CDR1 is SGHRS and CDR2 is YFSETQ. The CDR3 protein is CASSVDSGKLFF. DNA for the CDR3: TGCGCCAGCAGCGTGGACAGCGGAAAACTGTTTTTT.

This clonotype was counted ten times or more. The chain has TRBV20-1 and TRBJ2-5, with 13 bases aligning to TRBD2. V shed 0 bases and J 3 bases; nucleotides not matched to a gene: 7. Germline V gives CDR1 DFQATT, CDR2 SNEGSKA (reference sequence). The CDR3 runs to 17 residues. The CDR3 here is CSARELTGTSGEETQYF. DNA of the CDR3: TGCAGTGCTAGAGAACTAACGGGGACTAGCGGGGAAGAGACCCAGTACTTC.

This clonotype was observed many times. This chain uses TRBV5-5 with TRBJ1-2; D might be TRBD1 (6 bases). The V and J ends lost 2 bases and 6 bases respectively, with 11 bases between them. CDR3 size: 13 residues. CDR1 and CDR2 from the germline V gene are SGHKS and YYEKEE (reference sequence). Written as DNA, the CDR3 is TGTGCCAGCAGCTTTCCGGGGGCGGATGGCTACACCTTC. It is translated as CASSFPGADGYTF.

The table lists this clonotype with many counts. This rearrangement joins TRBV19 to TRBJ1-5; unclear D gene. CDR3 length: 14 amino acids. The ends were cut back, 3 bases at V and 2 bases at J, with 8 bases in the middle. Germline lookup yields CDR1 LNHDA and CDR2 SQIVND (reference sequence). The CDR3 nucleotides are TGTGCCAGTAGTATCCGGGGTCGCAATCAGCCCCAGCATTTT. Translation gives CASSIRGRNQPQHF.

The sample holds many counts of this clonotype. The chain combines TRBV7-2 with TRBJ1-5, with no clear D. Germline assignment: CDR1 SGHTA and CDR2 FQGNSA. The V gene lost 0 bases and the J gene lost 1 base, with 7 bases spanning the gap. CDR3 length: 15 residues. As DNA, the CDR3 is TGTGCCAGCAGCTTAGCTCCAGGAAGCAATCAGCCCCAGCATTTT. Translation gives CASSLAPGSNQPQHF.

At least ten counts were recorded for this clonotype. The rearrangement links TRBV6-1 to TRBJ1-5; 10 bases match TRBD1. The junction had 6 bases not matched to a gene; V was cut back by 5 bases and J by 2 bases. From germline, CDR1 is MNHNS and CDR2 SASEGT. The CDR3 spans 16 residues. As DNA, the CDR3 is TGTGCCAGCAGTACCTCCGGGACAGGGGGCAATCAGCCCCAGCATTTT. Translated, it gives CASSTSGTGGNQPQHF.

Here the CDR3 DNA reads TGCAGTGCCCCCGATCGTAGCGGGAGAGCAGATACGCAGTATTTT. It translates to CSAPDRSGRADTQYF. The chain combines TRBV20-1 with TRBJ2-3, with TRBD2 matching over 9 bases. There are 15 residues in the CDR3. Trimming removed 6 bases from V and 4 bases from J; junction bases left unmatched: 11. The germline gives CDR1 DFQATT, CDR2 SNEGSKA (reference sequence).

The chain carries TRBV6-2 or TRBV6-3 and TRBJ2-5; 9 nucleotides align to TRBD2. V lost 0 bases to trimming and J lost 5 bases; unmatched junction nucleotides: 13. CDR3 size: 18 residues. Germline V gene data show CDR1 as MNHEY and CDR2 as SVGEGT. CDR3 DNA: TGTGCCAGCAGTTACTCGTTAGCGGGGGCGCCGGGAGGGGAGACCCAGTACTTC. Translating it yields CASSYSLAGAPGGETQYF.

This clonotype was seen many times. This chain links TRBV25-1 with TRBJ2-2; either TRBD1 or TRBD2 may fit D (5 bases each). V was trimmed by 4 bases and J by 4 bases, leaving 7 bases between them. This CDR3 has 13 residues. Germline V CDR1 and CDR2: MGHDK, SYGVNS. CDR3 nucleotide sequence: TGTGCCAGCAGTGGGGACCCCACCGGGGAGCTGTTTTTT. This gives the protein CASSGDPTGELFF. Full variable domain (missing parts from reference TRBV25-1 and TRBJ2-2): EADIYQTPRYLVIGTGKKITLECSQTMGHDKMYWYQQDPGMELHLIHYSYGVNSTEKGDLSSESTVSRIRTEHFPLTLESARPSHTSQYLCASSGDPTGELFFGEGSRLTVL.

In its sample, this clonotype was seen many times. V gene TRBV7-9 combines with J gene TRBJ2-2; D may be TRBD1 or TRBD2 (5 bases each). The V gene lost 8 bases and the J gene lost 0 bases, with 22 bases spanning the gap. Germline V CDR1 and CDR2: SEHNR, FQNEAQ (reference sequence). The CDR3 consists of 18 residues. In DNA form, the CDR3 reads TGTGCCAGCCCTCGCCGCCCGGGGCTGGGTACGAACACCGGGGAGCTGTTTTTT. This codes for CASPRRPGLGTNTGELFF.

The chain has TRBV7-2 and TRBJ2-3, with D uncertain. This CDR3 has 11 amino acids. Germline lookup yields CDR1 SGHTA and CDR2 FQGNSA. Trimming left V 3 bases short and J 7 bases short, with 5 bases between. This CDR3 is CASSFVNTQYF. The CDR3 DNA reads TGTGCCAGCAGCTTCGTCAATACGCAGTATTTT.

This clonotype was counted ten times or more. The rearrangement links TRBV10-3 to TRBJ2-7; D is unclear. The CDR3 totals 11 residues. Germline V gene lookup returns CDR1 ENHRY and CDR2 SYGVKD. V lost 4 bases, J lost 5 bases, and 6 bases lay in between. CDR3 nucleotides: TGTGCCATCAGTGGGGTAAACGAGCAGTACTTC. Translation gives CAISGVNEQYF.

This clonotype was seen many times. V usage is TRBV11-2 and J usage is TRBJ1-2, with a tentative D call TRBD1 (6 bases). Germline V CDR1 and CDR2: SGHAT, FQNNGV. The CDR3 loop spans 14 amino acids. V gave up 0 bases and J gave up 9 bases, with 14 bases separating them. The CDR3 region is CASSLDPGGSRYTF. CDR3 coding DNA: TGTGCCAGCAGCTTAGATCCGGGGGGCAGTCGCTACACCTTC. Filled out from reference TRBV11-2 and TRBJ1-2, the complete variable domain reads EAGVAQSPRYKIIEKRQSVAFWCNPISGHATLYWYQQILGQGPKLLIQFQNNGVVDDSQLPKDRFSAERLKGVDSTLKIQPAKLEDSAVYLCASSLDPGGSRYTFGSGTRLTVV.

The V and J genes are TRBV30 and TRBJ2-3, with 8 nucleotides matching TRBD2. CDR1 GTSNPN and CDR2 SVGIG come from the germline V gene (reference sequence). Trimming at V came to 5 bases and at J to 2 bases, leaving 6 bases not matched to a gene. The CDR3 covers 14 residues. As DNA, the CDR3 is TGTGCCTGGGGAAGCGGGAGAGCCACAGATACGCAGTATTTT. Translated, it gives CAWGSGRATDTQYF.

This clonotype was recorded many times. The chain has TRBV7-8 and TRBJ1-5; D is uncertain. Germline V gene sequence: CDR1 SGHVS, CDR2 FQNEAQ. The V end was cut by 0 bases, the J end by 1 base, with 1 base between. This CDR3 is built from 13 residues. Written as DNA, the CDR3 is TGTGCCAGCAGCTTAGCAAGCAATCAGCCCCAGCATTTT. Translation gives CASSLASNQPQHF. Looking up the rest from reference TRBV7-8 and TRBJ1-5 gives the full variable domain: GAGVSQSPRYKVAKRGQDVALRCDPISGHVSLFWYQQALGQGPEFLTYFQNEAQLDKSGLPSDRFFAERPEGSVSTLKIQRTQQEDSAVYLCASSLASNQPQHFGDGTRLSIL.

This clonotype has a handful of counts. This chain joins TRBV29-1 and TRBJ1-2, with D maybe TRBD1 (6 bases). Germline V gene data show CDR1 as SQVTM and CDR2 as ANQGSEA. The CDR3 spans 14 residues. V was trimmed by 6 bases and J by 4 bases, leaving 18 bases between them. CDR3 sequence: CSVPWVGGGYGYTF. The CDR3 nucleotides are TGCAGCGTCCCATGGGTAGGGGGAGGCTATGGCTACACCTTC.

This clonotype came up many times. The chain joins TRBV12-3 or TRBV12-4 to TRBJ2-1; 8 bases are shared with TRBD1. After removal of 5 bases from V and 6 bases from J, the junction contained 9 bases not matched to a gene. The CDR3 contains 15 residues. This CDR3 reads CASSAPRDRINEQFF. The CDR3 DNA follows: TGTGCCAGCAGTGCACCCCGGGACAGGATCAATGAGCAGTTCTTC.

The chain joins TRBV11-2 to TRBJ1-3, with D hard to call. The CDR3 spans 16 residues. Per the germline V gene, CDR1 is SGHAT and CDR2 is FQNNGV. V lost 5 bases to trimming and J lost 0 bases, with 14 bases between them. CDR3 DNA sequence: TGTGCCAGCAGCCCGAGATCTGCTCGCTCTGGAAACACCATATATTTT. Translated: CASSPRSARSGNTIYF. The full variable domain, completed using reference TRBV11-2 and TRBJ1-3, is EAGVAQSPRYKIIEKRQSVAFWCNPISGHATLYWYQQILGQGPKLLIQFQNNGVVDDSQLPKDRFSAERLKGVDSTLKIQPAKLEDSAVYLCASSPRSARSGNTIYFGEGSWLTVV.

This clonotype was observed many times. This chain uses TRBV7-2 with TRBJ1-2; the D gene is possibly TRBD1 (5 bases). V was clipped by 2 bases and J by 4 bases, with 8 bases between them. The CDR3 consists of 13 residues. CDR1 and CDR2 (germline): SGHTA, FQGNSA. The CDR3 region has the DNA TGTGCCAGCAGCTTATCAGGGACCTATGGCTACACCTTC. Residues: CASSLSGTYGYTF.

The table lists this clonotype with many counts. This chain connects TRBV28 to TRBJ2-7, with D tentatively TRBD1 (5 bases). Per the germline V gene, CDR1 is MDHEN and CDR2 is SYDVKM. V was trimmed by 3 bases and J by 2 bases, leaving 14 bases between them. The CDR3 has 15 amino acids. The CDR3 region is CASSLYRSRTYEQYF. For the CDR3, the DNA is TGTGCCAGCAGTTTGTACAGGTCCCGGACCTACGAGCAGTACTTC. The variable domain in full, with the rest retrieved from reference TRBV28 and TRBJ2-7, is DVKVTQSSRYLVKRTGEKVFLECVQDMDHENMFWYRQDPGLGLRLIYFSYDVKMKEKGDIPEGYSVSREKKERFSLILESASTNQTSMYLCASSLYRSRTYEQYFGPGTRLTVT.

The sample holds many counts of this clonotype. This chain connects TRBV19 to TRBJ1-5, with 8 bases that match TRBD1. Germline CDR1 reads LNHDA; CDR2 reads SQIVND (reference sequence). This CDR3 is built from 14 residues. V lost 9 bases to trimming and J lost 2 bases; unmatched junction nucleotides: 6. CDR3 region: CASLDRGRNQPQHF. In nucleotides, the CDR3 is TGTGCCAGCTTAGACAGGGGCCGCAATCAGCCCCAGCATTTT.

This clonotype came up many times. The V and J genes are TRBV7-2 and TRBJ1-2; D possibly corresponds to TRBD1 (5 bases). V was pared by 7 bases and J by 8 bases, with 17 bases between. Germline CDR1 reads SGHTA; CDR2 reads FQGNSA. The CDR3 totals 13 residues. CDR3 sequence reads: CASNQGRSGGYTF. DNA of the CDR3: TGTGCCAGCAACCAGGGACGTTCAGGAGGCTACACCTTC. Looking up the rest from reference TRBV7-2 and TRBJ1-2 gives the full variable domain: GAGVSQSPSNKVTEKGKDVELRCDPISGHTALYWYRQSLGQGLEFLIYFQGNSAPDKSGLPSDRFSAERTGGSVSTLTIQRTQQEDSAVYLCASNQGRSGGYTFGSGTRLTVV.

The chain uses TRBV6-5 and TRBJ1-2; D is unclear. Looked up from germline, CDR1 is MNHEY and CDR2 is SVGAGI. The CDR3 is 14 amino acids. V was clipped by 4 bases and J by 2 bases, with 11 bases between them. The CDR3 DNA is TGTGCCAGCAGTTTGGAGGTTGAGAACTATGGCTACACCTTC. Residues: CASSLEVENYGYTF.

This clonotype has a count of ten or more. This chain joins TRBV12-3 or TRBV12-4 and TRBJ2-1, with D possibly TRBD2 on 7 matching bases. The CDR3 totals 15 residues. Trimming left V 2 bases short and J 6 bases short, with 14 bases between. The CDR3 nucleotides are TGTGCCAGCAGTTTACGGGGGGCCGGGGGCAATGAGCAGTTCTTC. It encodes CASSLRGAGGNEQFF.

This clonotype was picked up many times. The chain joins TRBV5-1 to TRBJ1-1, with 9 positions matching TRBD1. After removal of 4 bases from V and 5 bases from J, the junction contained 9 bases not matched to a gene. CDR1 and CDR2 from the germline V gene are SGHRS and YFSETQ. The CDR3 contains 15 residues. CDR3 in DNA: TGCGCCAGCAGCACGCCGGGACAGGGAGGTACTGAAGCTTTCTTT. It yields the protein CASSTPGQGGTEAFF.

This clonotype was recorded at least ten times. The chain couples TRBV5-4 to TRBJ2-3, with 12 bases aligning to TRBD2. J lost 7 bases, V lost 4 bases, and 10 bases had no gene match. The CDR3 has 16 residues. CDR1 and CDR2 from the germline V gene are SGHNT and YYREEE (reference sequence). Here the CDR3 reads CASSPRLAGGPNTQYF. CDR3 DNA: TGTGCCAGCAGCCCCCGGCTAGCGGGAGGGCCTAATACGCAGTATTTT.

The V and J genes are TRBV15 and TRBJ2-2; D ambiguous. This CDR3 spans 14 amino acids. Trimming left V 5 bases short and J 0 bases short, with 7 bases between. Germline CDR1 reads LNHNV; CDR2 reads YYDKDF (reference sequence). CDR3 amino acids: CATSHFANTGELFF. Here the CDR3 DNA reads TGTGCCACCAGCCACTTCGCGAACACCGGGGAGCTGTTTTTT.

The chain is built from TRBV29-1 and TRBJ2-1, with D hard to call. The CDR3 spans 12 residues. Germline V lookup: CDR1 SQVTM, CDR2 ANQGSEA. The V end was cut by 7 bases, the J end by 8 bases, with 15 bases between. Here the CDR3 reads CSALPGRDEQFF. CDR3 DNA sequence: TGCAGCGCACTACCGGGCCGGGATGAGCAGTTCTTC.

J is TRBJ1-5 and V is TRBV28; a weak D match, TRBD1 (6 bases). The V and J ends lost 2 bases and 2 bases respectively, with 22 bases between them. CDR3 length equals 19 residues. Germline CDR1 MDHEN, CDR2 SYDVKM. The CDR3 DNA reads as TGTGCCAGCAGTTTACTCACCTTCACAGGGAGGATTGGCAATCAGCCCCAGCATTTT. Its protein is CASSLLTFTGRIGNQPQHF.

This clonotype appeared a few times. The chain carries TRBV7-9 and TRBJ1-1, with D uncertain. V lost 8 bases and J 3 bases, leaving 13 bases between the germline ends. This CDR3 has 13 amino acids. Germline V gene sequence: CDR1 SEHNR, CDR2 FQNEAQ (reference sequence). CDR3 DNA: TGTGCCAGCCGCCGGTTGGGAGACACTGAAGCTTTCTTT. Translating gives CASRRLGDTEAFF.

This clonotype was seen once. This rearrangement joins TRBV29-1 to TRBJ1-2, with 11 bases lining up with TRBD1. With V trimmed by 7 bases and J by 5 bases, 9 bases remained unmatched. Germline lookup yields CDR1 SQVTM and CDR2 ANQGSEA. The CDR3 extends over 14 amino acids. This CDR3 reads CSAMGQGVGYGYTF. The CDR3 DNA reads TGCAGCGCCATGGGACAGGGGGTAGGGTATGGCTACACCTTC.